A selection of T cell receptor beta chains follows, all from one sample in a study of CD8 T cells in ankylosing spondylitis. TCRdb recomputed calls from the 5' RACE reads with MiXCR, one row per CDR3 protein. The sample carries 180,000 or so distinct CDR3 sequences, 11% recorded once. Sequencing used blood, either unsorted or a sorted T cell fraction (not recorded which). The receptor source for this set is a male donor with ankylosing spondylitis or in good health (not recorded which). CDR3s include the opening cysteine and the closing phenylalanine or tryptophan. The order of the fields is CDR3 length, D gene, clone size, J gene, V gene, CDR3 protein, CDR3 DNA. A D gene is named only where the DNA matches it firmly. Rows give clone size only sometimes, using once, few, many, or a class for an expanded clone.

length: 15; D: .; size: many; J: TRBJ2-5; V: TRBV9; CDR3: CASSVDQEIQETQYF; DNA: TGTGCCAGCAGCGTAGATCAAGAGATTCAAGAGACCCAGTACTTC
length: 12; D: .; size: many; J: TRBJ2-3; V: TRBV28; CDR3: CASRANADTQYF; DNA: TGTGCCAGCAGAGCCAATGCTGATACGCAGTATTTT
length: 23; D: TRBD2; size: .; J: TRBJ2-3; V: TRBV6-2/TRBV6-3; CDR3: CASSYRTGTSGGLFARGWDTQYF; DNA: TGTGCCAGCAGTTACCGCACCGGGACTAGCGGGGGATTGTTTGCTCGAGGATGGGATACGCAGTATTTT
length: 15; D: TRBD1; size: .; J: TRBJ2-7; V: TRBV6-1; CDR3: CASLGRDRITLEQYF; DNA: TGTGCCAGCCTCGGGCGGGACAGGATTACGCTGGAGCAGTACTTC
length: 14; D: .; size: .; J: TRBJ2-1; V: TRBV20-1; CDR3: CSAMDVSSYNEQFF; DNA: TGCAGTGCTATGGACGTAAGCTCCTACAATGAGCAGTTCTTC
length: 15; D: TRBD2; size: few; J: TRBJ2-1; V: TRBV12-3/TRBV12-4; CDR3: CASRTLAGGYNEQFF; DNA: TGTGCCAGCAGGACCCTAGCGGGAGGGTACAATGAGCAGTTCTTC
length: 14; D: TRBD1; size: .; J: TRBJ2-1; V: TRBV6-5; CDR3: CASSSGTATNEQFF; DNA: TGTGCCAGCAGTTCCGGGACAGCTACCAATGAGCAGTTCTTC
length: 17; D: TRBD1; size: many; J: TRBJ2-2; V: TRBV5-6; CDR3: CASSLGPGQGSTGELFF; DNA: TGTGCCAGCAGCTTGGGTCCGGGACAGGGTTCAACCGGGGAGCTGTTTTTT
length: 14; D: .; size: many; J: TRBJ2-7; V: TRBV21-1; CDR3: CASTRQGSGYEQYF; DNA: TGTGCCAGCACCCGACAGGGGTCGGGGTACGAGCAGTACTTC
length: 16; D: TRBD1; size: .; J: TRBJ2-1; V: TRBV6-5; CDR3: CASSYPPGQGLGEQFF; DNA: TGTGCCAGCAGTTACCCACCGGGACAGGGCCTGGGTGAGCAGTTCTTC
length: 12; D: .; size: many; J: TRBJ2-3; V: TRBV20-1; CDR3: CSANPTTDTQYF; DNA: TGCAGTGCTAATCCTACCACAGATACGCAGTATTTT
length: 15; D: TRBD1; size: .; J: TRBJ2-1; V: TRBV6-2/TRBV6-3; CDR3: CASSSSGTGDREQFF; DNA: TGTGCCAGCAGTTCTTCCGGGACAGGGGACCGTGAGCAGTTCTTC
length: 12; D: .; size: few; J: TRBJ1-1; V: TRBV11-2; CDR3: CASSLNTLGGSF; DNA: TGTGCCAGCAGCTTGAATACTCTTGGGGGCTCCTTT
length: 14; D: .; size: many; J: TRBJ2-7; V: TRBV5-1; CDR3: CASSPAPGPYEQYF; DNA: TGCGCCAGCAGTCCAGCTCCAGGCCCCTACGAGCAGTACTTC
length: 15; D: .; size: .; J: TRBJ2-2; V: TRBV7-2; CDR3: CASSLHGQNTGELFF; DNA: TGTGCCAGCAGCTTACACGGACAGAACACCGGGGAGCTGTTTTTT
length: 12; D: .; size: many; J: TRBJ1-5; V: TRBV3-1; CDR3: CASSQVGGPQHF; DNA: TGTGCCAGCAGCCAAGTCGGGGGGCCCCAGCATTTT
length: 14; D: TRBD1; size: many; J: TRBJ1-2; V: TRBV3-1; CDR3: CASSYGQGTYGYTF; DNA: TGTGCCAGCAGCTACGGACAGGGAACCTATGGCTACACCTTC
length: 14; D: .; size: many; J: TRBJ1-6; V: TRBV2; CDR3: CASRRPNYNSPLHF; DNA: TGTGCCAGCAGGAGGCCGAACTATAATTCACCCCTCCACTTT
length: 15; D: TRBD1; size: .; J: TRBJ2-5; V: TRBV5-1; CDR3: CASSLQGARGETQYF; DNA: TGCGCCAGCAGCCTACAGGGGGCGCGGGGGGAGACCCAGTACTTC
length: 14; D: TRBD2; size: many; J: TRBJ2-3; V: TRBV20-1; CDR3: CSARGRGGSDTQYF; DNA: TGCAGTGCTAGAGGGCGGGGGGGGTCAGATACGCAGTATTTT
length: 17; D: TRBD2; size: many; J: TRBJ2-3; V: TRBV10-3; CDR3: CAISGTSGGSGTDTQYF; DNA: TGTGCCATCAGTGGGACTAGCGGGGGGAGTGGCACAGATACGCAGTATTTT